The 2 T cell receptor beta chains below were found in one sample sequenced in a study of blood T cell repertoires in COVID-19. Clones were read by immunoSEQ multiplex PCR, and TCRdb kept only the in-frame ones, dropping some. The table includes a few hundred thousand clones, roughly 86% detected once. Sequenced: PBMCs or T cells enriched from blood (not recorded which). The source of these receptors is a woman in her forties or fifties who had been exposed to COVID-19.

The V call is TRBV7-8, the J call TRBJ1-6, with 8 bases lining up with TRBD1. Germline V gene data show CDR1 as SGHVS and CDR2 as FQNEAQ. Unmatched junction bases numbered 10, after V lost 5 bases and J lost 7 bases. This CDR3 has 16 amino acids. The CDR3 nucleotides read TGTGCCAGCAGCGCTGGACAGGGCACGGGAAATTCACCCCTCCACTTT. This gives the protein CASSAGQGTGNSPLHF.

V is TRBV28 and J is TRBJ1-3; D not resolved. In germline, CDR1 is MDHEN, CDR2 SYDVKM. This CDR3 spans 12 amino acids. V was pared by 6 bases and J by 3 bases, with 6 bases between. DNA for the CDR3: TGTGCCAGCAGAAATAGTGGAAACACCATATATTTT. Translating it yields CASRNSGNTIYF.